This TCR beta chain was obtained from a study of cytotoxic CD8 clonotypes in ibrutinib-treated CLL (dated by TCRdb to the early 2020s). As for the study more broadly: The cohort included roughly 15 treatment-naive and around 10 relapsed/refractory patients; roughly 17 were IGHV unmutated. Cryopreserved peripheral blood mononuclear cells were obtained before treatment, at response, and at either sustained remission or disease progression. Of the 90 or so people in the trial, 26 had longitudinal samples available. Samples at response were collected after a median of 12 months of treatment, with a range of roughly 6 to 40 months. An average of roughly 250,000 productive templates and 94,082 productive rearrangements was obtained per sample. Patients were still on ibrutinib when every remission and progressive disease sample was collected. Responses were partial in roughly 24 patients and complete in 2; after median about 5.5 years follow-up, approximately 15 stayed in remission and about twelve progressed. Overall results and qualifications from the work: Sampling times were not matched between sustained-remission and progressing patients, and lymph node repertoires were not studied. Baseline clonality was found to be higher than that of age-matched healthy donors and was strongly correlated with circulating CD8+ T-cell counts. An increase in clonality was observed at ibrutinib response, with clonality remaining stable during sustained remission and falling back toward baseline at progression. Public clonotypes were rare and either shrank or stayed stable during treatment, and the rise in clonality at ibrutinib response reflected expansion of private clonotypes.

For TCR beta library preparation, 1.5 to 2 micrograms of genomic DNA was extracted from cryopreserved PBMCs. Longitudinal blood samples from CLL patients on ibrutinib monotherapy underwent high-throughput TCR beta sequencing. The patients were enrolled in a single-center, open-label phase 2 trial of ibrutinib monotherapy. Each clonotype received, on average, 10x coverage in deep resolution sequencing performed on a MiSeq, where the target depth lay between 1 in 1 million and 1 in 200,000 T cells. The immunoSEQ hsTCRB Kit was used to generate the TCR beta libraries. The source study handled its data this way. Data were analyzed with ImmunoSEQ Data Assistant and ImmunoSEQ Analyzer, with V, D and J genes assigned per IMGT definitions. Clonality was computed as one minus normalized Shannon entropy of productive rearrangement frequencies, ranging from 0 to 1. Only overrepresented clonotypes making up at least 0.05% of each patient's repertoire were included in the public clonotype analysis. Repertoires from 10 to 15 age-matched healthy donors in immuneACCESS were used as clonality controls. TCRdb re-hosts the immuneACCESS table, in-frame sequences only. Its copies lack some clones; in the studies checked, an unresolved V gene accounts for under half of them, and the cause for the rest is not known. V and J calls and clone size are as listed in that table; D and trimming were resolved from the DNA. The sample table shows fewer than 400,000 clones, and roughly two thirds are seen once. The ten largest account for just under 6.5% of the sample.

Including the terminal cysteine and phenylalanine, the CDR3 comprises 13 residues. Kept here is only the CDR3 DNA, which spans 39 bases and is read in frame from base 1. Sequences SGHRS (CDR1) and YFSETQ (CDR2) are obtained from the germline V gene. V was cut back by 0 bases and J by 2 bases, leaving a gap of 5 bases between them. A word on this clone: There is no known antigen for this receptor. Qualities for individual bases were not recorded, and no much larger clone is one base off. The sample contains more than one DNA sequence encoding this CDR3.

The sequencing here drew on PBMCs, taken after 36 months of ibrutinib treatment. This TCR came from a human donor with chronic lymphocytic leukemia. Recombination connected TRBV5-1 to TRBJ1-2; no D segment can be confidently identified. CDR3 region: CASSLGVNYGYTF. The DNA sequence is TGCGCCAGCAGCTTGGGGGTGAACTATGGCTACACCTTC.